This T cell receptor beta chain was sequenced in a study of regulatory T cells in long-lasting Graves disease. HTBI primers from iRepertoire and Arm-PCR of CDR3 regions yielded the TCR beta libraries. One entry per CDR3 protein, called by TCRdb with MiXCR from the multiplex PCR reads. The sample shows 500,000 to 700,000 distinct CDR3 sequences, roughly 30% of them seen only once. The CDR3 loop spans 17 amino acids. CDR1 is SGHTA and CDR2 is FQGTGA in the germline V gene. V dropped 5 bases and J dropped 4 bases, with 23 bases sitting between them. Sample time point: persistent/refractory GD, antithyroid drugs over 5 years with positive TRAb. There was RNA extracted from PBMCs, and the TCR library was made from it.

The receptor comes from a female donor with Graves disease. Sequences were derived from peripheral blood mononuclear cells (PBMCs), sampled when the disease was refractory, from a patient treated with antithyroid drugs. The J gene is TRBJ1-2, the V gene TRBV7-3, with D tentatively TRBD1 (6 bases). The CDR3 reads CASSPVGTGATSYGYTF. CDR3 in DNA: TGTGCCAGCAGCCCCGTCGGGACGGGGGCAACCTCCTATGGCTACACCTTC.